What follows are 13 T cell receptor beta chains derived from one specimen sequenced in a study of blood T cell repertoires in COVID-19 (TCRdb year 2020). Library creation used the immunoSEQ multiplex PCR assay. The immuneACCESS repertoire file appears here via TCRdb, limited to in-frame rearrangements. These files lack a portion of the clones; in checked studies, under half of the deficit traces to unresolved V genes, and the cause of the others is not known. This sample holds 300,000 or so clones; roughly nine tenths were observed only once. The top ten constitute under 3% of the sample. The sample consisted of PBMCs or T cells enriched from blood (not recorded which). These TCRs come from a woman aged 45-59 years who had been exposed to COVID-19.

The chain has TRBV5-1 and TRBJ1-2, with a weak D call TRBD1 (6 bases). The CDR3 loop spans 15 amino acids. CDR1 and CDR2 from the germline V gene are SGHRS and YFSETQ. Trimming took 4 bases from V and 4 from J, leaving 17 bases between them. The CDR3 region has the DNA TGCGCCAGCAGCCCCGAGGGGACATCGGTCTATGGCTACACCTTC. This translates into CASSPEGTSVYGYTF. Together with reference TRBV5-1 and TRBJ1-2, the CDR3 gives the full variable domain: KAGVTQTPRYLIKTRGQQVTLSCSPISGHRSVSWYQQTPGQGLQFLFEYFSETQRNKGNFPGRFSGRQFSNSRSEMNVSTLELGDSALYLCASSPEGTSVYGYTFGSGTRLTVV.

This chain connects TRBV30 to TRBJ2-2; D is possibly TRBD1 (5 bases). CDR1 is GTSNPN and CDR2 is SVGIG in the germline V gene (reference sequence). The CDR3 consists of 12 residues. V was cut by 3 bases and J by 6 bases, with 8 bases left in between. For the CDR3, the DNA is TGTGCCTGGAGGGGGCGCCCCGGGGAGCTGTTTTTT. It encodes CAWRGRPGELFF.

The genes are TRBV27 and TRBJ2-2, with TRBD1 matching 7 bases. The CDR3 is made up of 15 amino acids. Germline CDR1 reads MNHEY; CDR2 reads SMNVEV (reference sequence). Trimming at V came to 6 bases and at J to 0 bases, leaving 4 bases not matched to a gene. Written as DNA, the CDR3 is TGTGCCAGCAGGAACACAGGGGCGAACACCGGGGAGCTGTTTTTT. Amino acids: CASRNTGANTGELFF.

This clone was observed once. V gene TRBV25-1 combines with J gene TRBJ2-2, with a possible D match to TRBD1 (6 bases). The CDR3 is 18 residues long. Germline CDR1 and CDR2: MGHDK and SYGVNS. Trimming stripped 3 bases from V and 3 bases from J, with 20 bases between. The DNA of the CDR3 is TGTGCCAGCAGTGAGTTTTATGGGGGCGAAGGGGACACCGGGGAGCTGTTTTTT. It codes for CASSEFYGGEGDTGELFF.

The CDR3 nucleotides read TGTGCCAGCAGCTCTCGACCTAGCGGGGGGTCATATACGCAGTATTTT. This encodes CASSSRPSGGSYTQYF. The V call is TRBV9, the J call TRBJ2-3; TRBD2 aligns across 11 bases. The ends lost 4 bases at V and 7 bases at J; junction bases unmatched: 11. This CDR3 region has 16 residues. Germline assignment: CDR1 SGDLS and CDR2 YYNGEE.

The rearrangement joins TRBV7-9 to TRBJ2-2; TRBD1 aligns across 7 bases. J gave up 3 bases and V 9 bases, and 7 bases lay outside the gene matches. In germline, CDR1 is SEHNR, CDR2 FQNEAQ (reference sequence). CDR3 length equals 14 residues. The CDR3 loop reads CASTKTGDTGELFF. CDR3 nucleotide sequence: TGTGCCAGTACAAAAACAGGGGACACCGGGGAGCTGTTTTTT.

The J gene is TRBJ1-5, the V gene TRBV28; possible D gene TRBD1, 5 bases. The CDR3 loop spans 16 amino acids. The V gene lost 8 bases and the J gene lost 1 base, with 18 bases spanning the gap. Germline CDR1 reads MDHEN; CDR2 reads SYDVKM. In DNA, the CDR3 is TGTGCCAGCCGGGGGGGTGGGACCCTGAGCAATCAGCCCCAGCATTTT. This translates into CASRGGGTLSNQPQHF.

The chain's CDR3 is CASSSDLDGTEAFF. The CDR3 region has the DNA TGCGCCAGCAGCTCTGACTTAGACGGGACTGAAGCTTTCTTT. This chain joins TRBV5-1 and TRBJ1-1; D remains ambiguous. The CDR3 runs 14 residues. CDR1 is SGHRS, CDR2 YFSETQ, per germline. The V end lost 3 bases, the J end lost 5 bases, and 14 bases lay between the germline ends.

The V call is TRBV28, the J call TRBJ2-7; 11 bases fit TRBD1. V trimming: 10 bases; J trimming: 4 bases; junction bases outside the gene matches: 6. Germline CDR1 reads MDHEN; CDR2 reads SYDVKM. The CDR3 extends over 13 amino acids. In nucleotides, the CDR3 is TGTGCCATCCGGACAGGGGGCCGGTACGAGCAGTACTTC. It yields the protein CAIRTGGRYEQYF.

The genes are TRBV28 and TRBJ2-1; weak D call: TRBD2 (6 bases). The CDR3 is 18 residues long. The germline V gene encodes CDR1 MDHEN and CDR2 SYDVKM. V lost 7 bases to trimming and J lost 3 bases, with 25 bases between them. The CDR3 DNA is TGTGCCAGCAATAAAATTCTCGGCCTCTGGAGGGGCTACAATGAGCAGTTCTTC. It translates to CASNKILGLWRGYNEQFF.

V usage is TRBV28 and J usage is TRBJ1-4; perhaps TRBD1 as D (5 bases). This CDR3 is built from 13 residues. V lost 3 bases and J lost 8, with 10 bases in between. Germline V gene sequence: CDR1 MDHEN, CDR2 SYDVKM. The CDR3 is CASSFGAAEKLFF. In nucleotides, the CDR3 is TGTGCCAGCAGTTTTGGGGCAGCCGAAAAACTGTTTTTT.

As DNA, the CDR3 is TGCGCCAGCAGCTCCGCCCCCGGACAGTACGAGCAGTACTTC. Amino acids: CASSSAPGQYEQYF. The chain couples TRBV5-1 to TRBJ2-7, with D tentatively TRBD1 (6 bases). Germline CDR1 and CDR2: SGHRS and YFSETQ. V lost 3 bases and J 4 bases, leaving 14 bases between the germline ends. The CDR3 runs 14 residues.

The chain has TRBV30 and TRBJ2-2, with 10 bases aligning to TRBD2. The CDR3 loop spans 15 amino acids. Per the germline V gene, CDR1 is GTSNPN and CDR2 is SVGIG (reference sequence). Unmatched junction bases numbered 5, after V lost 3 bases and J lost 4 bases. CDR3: CAWSLAGGFTGELFF. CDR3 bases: TGTGCCTGGAGCTTAGCGGGGGGATTCACCGGGGAGCTGTTTTTT.